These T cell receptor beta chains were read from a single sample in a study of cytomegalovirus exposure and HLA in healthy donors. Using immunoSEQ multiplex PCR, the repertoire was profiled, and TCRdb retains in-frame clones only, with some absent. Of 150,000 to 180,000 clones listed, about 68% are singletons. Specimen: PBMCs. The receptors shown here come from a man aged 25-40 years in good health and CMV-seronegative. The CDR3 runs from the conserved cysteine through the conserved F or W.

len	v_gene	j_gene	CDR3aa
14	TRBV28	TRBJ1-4	CASSIQGLNEKLFF
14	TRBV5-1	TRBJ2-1	CASSQGDSYNEQFF
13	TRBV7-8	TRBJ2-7	CASSLRPGTVMNF
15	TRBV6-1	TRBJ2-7	CASSDRDRGFYEQYF
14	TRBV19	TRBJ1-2	CASSITTGFFGYTF
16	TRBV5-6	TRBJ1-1	CASSLQENALITEAFF
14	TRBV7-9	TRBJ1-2	CASSPDRKYYGYTF
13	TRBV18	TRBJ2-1	CASSGAGADEQFF
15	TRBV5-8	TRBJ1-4	CASSPGPGEEEKLFF
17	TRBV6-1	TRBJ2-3	CASSDRAGLAETDMQYF
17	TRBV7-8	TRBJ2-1	CASSPVGGSSSYNEQFF
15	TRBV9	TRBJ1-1	CASSERDSRHTEAFF
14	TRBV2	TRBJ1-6	CASSEGYRNSPLHF
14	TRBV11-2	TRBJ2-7	CASSLGTGFYEQYF
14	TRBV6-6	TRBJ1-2	CASSQGGSNYGYTF